This passage covers 32 T cell receptor beta chains from one sample sequenced in a study of T cells in Graves' hyperthyroidism and ophthalmopathy. The investigators amplified TCR beta CDR3 regions from RNA transcripts. A first-round RT-PCR of the TCR CDR3 used the HTBI primer set. TCRdb re-called the multiplex PCR reads through MiXCR, storing one row per CDR3 protein. Found here are roughly 180,000 distinct CDR3 sequences, over 15% of them singletons; the top ten hold about 29%. The sample taken for sequencing was blood. These receptors all come from a woman aged 45-65 years with Graves' hyperthyroidism.

The chain carries TRBV11-2 and TRBJ1-2, with D unclear. Deletions cut 2 bases from V and 12 bases from J, with 7 bases between. The CDR3 sequence is 10 residues long. Germline V gene data show CDR1 as SGHAT and CDR2 as FQNNGV. The CDR3 here is CASSLSGDTF. The CDR3 region has the DNA TGTGCCAGCAGCTTATCTGGGGACACCTTC.

This clonotype came up many times. The chain links TRBV20-1 to TRBJ1-2; unclear D gene. V lost 3 bases to trimming and J lost 0 bases, with 11 bases between them. The CDR3 spans 14 residues. The V gene's germline CDR1 is DFQATT and CDR2 SNEGSKA (reference sequence). DNA for the CDR3: TGCAGTGCTAGTGGGCAGTTAGCTAACTATGGCTACACCTTC. Protein: CSASGQLANYGYTF.

This clonotype was observed at least ten times. The rearrangement links TRBV2 to TRBJ1-6; D perhaps matches TRBD1 (6 bases). Trimming took off 6 bases at V and 7 bases at J, with 16 bases between the two ends. The germline CDR1 and CDR2 sequences are SNHLY and FYNNEI. The length of the CDR3 is 15 residues. The CDR3 DNA is TGTGCCAGCAGCCCGACAGGACATAGCAATTCACCCCTCCACTTT. This encodes CASSPTGHSNSPLHF.

This clonotype was detected many times. The CDR3 nucleotides read TGCAGTGCTAGAGAAATGAGGGGCCCCACGAACTATGGCTACACCTTC. Its translation: CSAREMRGPTNYGYTF. This chain uses TRBV20-1 with TRBJ1-2, with D possibly TRBD1 on 5 matching bases. Trimming removed 0 bases at V and 2 bases at J, with 16 bases between. The germline gives CDR1 DFQATT, CDR2 SNEGSKA (reference sequence). The CDR3 totals 16 residues.

The V and J genes are TRBV27 and TRBJ1-1; 8 bases align to TRBD1. The ends lost 2 bases at V and 12 bases at J; junction bases unmatched: 8. From germline, CDR1 is MNHEY and CDR2 SMNVEV (reference sequence). The CDR3 is 13 residues long. The CDR3 sequence is CASSLGPGGNTFF. The CDR3 DNA reads as TGTGCCAGCAGTTTAGGGCCAGGGGGCAATACTTTCTTT.

There are a few counts of this clonotype. CDR3 region: CASSQGVSNSYNEQFF. CDR3 bases: TGCGCCAGCAGCCAAGGGGTCAGCAACTCCTACAATGAGCAGTTCTTC. The chain employs TRBV4-3 and TRBJ2-1; no clear D gene. The CDR3 runs to 16 residues. V shed 1 base and J shed 0 bases, with 10 bases lying between them. CDR1 is LGHNA, CDR2 YSLEER, per germline.

The chain couples TRBV11-2 to TRBJ2-5; 8 bases align to TRBD2. Germline V lookup: CDR1 SGHAT, CDR2 FQNNGV. The CDR3 totals 17 residues. J gave up 2 bases and V 5 bases, and 13 bases lay outside the gene matches. The CDR3 sequence: CASSPVWDLAGQETQYF. The DNA of the CDR3 is TGTGCCAGCAGCCCCGTGTGGGACTTAGCGGGACAAGAGACCCAGTACTTC.

The table lists this clonotype with many counts. The rearrangement uses TRBV24-1 and TRBJ2-1, with D maybe TRBD2 (6 bases). Germline lookup yields CDR1 KGHDR and CDR2 SFDVKD. Trimming shortened V by 5 bases and J by 10 bases, and 17 bases separated the two germline ends. This CDR3 comprises 14 residues. The CDR3 DNA is TGTGCCACCAGTGCCCCGGGCGGGAAAAGCGAGCAGTTCTTC. Amino acid sequence: CATSAPGGKSEQFF.

This clonotype was seen ten or more times. The CDR3 region is CASSLGPVYEQYF. The CDR3, as DNA: TGTGCCAGCAGCTTAGGTCCGGTCTACGAGCAGTACTTC. V and J are TRBV7-8 and TRBJ2-7; D not resolved. Trimming left V 1 base short and J 3 bases short, with 7 bases between. The length of the CDR3 is 13 residues. The germline gives CDR1 SGHVS, CDR2 FQNEAQ.

The chain employs TRBV4-3 and TRBJ1-2; D gene ambiguous. Germline V lookup: CDR1 LGHNA, CDR2 YSLEER. The CDR3 has 12 residues. V was cut by 3 bases and J by 7 bases, with 9 bases left in between. The CDR3 loop is CASSHDQGGYTF. The CDR3 nucleotides are TGCGCCAGCAGCCATGATCAAGGTGGCTACACCTTC.

There are many counts of this clonotype. The V call is TRBV12-3 or TRBV12-4, the J call TRBJ2-7, with 10 nucleotides matching TRBD1. V lost 6 bases and J lost 5; bases outside the gene matches: 10. The CDR3 is made up of 15 amino acids. The CDR3 protein is CASRPGTGDDDEQYF. In DNA form, the CDR3 reads TGTGCCAGCAGGCCGGGGACAGGGGACGATGACGAGCAGTACTTC.

This clonotype occurred many times. The rearrangement links TRBV28 to TRBJ1-3, with 8 bases lining up with TRBD1. The CDR3 extends over 14 amino acids. Germline CDR1 is MDHEN and CDR2 is SYDVKM. Germline trimming cut 6 bases from V and 6 bases from J; bases unmatched to any gene: 7. The CDR3 protein is CASSPGGAVNTIYF. The CDR3 nucleotides are TGTGCCAGCAGCCCAGGGGGCGCGGTAAACACCATATATTTT.

This clonotype has just a few counts. V is TRBV7-2 and J is TRBJ2-5; TRBD2 matches at 8 bases. The V gene's germline CDR1 is SGHTA and CDR2 FQGNSA. The CDR3 extends over 18 amino acids. After removal of 4 bases from V and 4 bases from J, the junction contained 17 bases not matched to a gene. The DNA of the CDR3 is TGTGCCAGCAGCTATACGGGACGCCCGGGACTAGTGAGAGAGACCCAGTACTTC. Its protein product is CASSYTGRPGLVRETQYF.

This clonotype was seen more than once but under ten times. The chain recombines TRBV20-1 with TRBJ2-7, with 7 bases matching TRBD1. From germline, CDR1 is DFQATT and CDR2 SNEGSKA (reference sequence). The J segment lost 3 bases and the V segment lost 1 base, leaving 18 bases of the junction unmatched. The CDR3 runs 18 residues. CDR3 nucleotide sequence: TGCAGTGCTAGAGCGATCTCACCCACTGGGACAGTTTTCTACGAGCAGTACTTC. It translates to CSARAISPTGTVFYEQYF.

The table lists this clonotype with many counts. V is TRBV3-1 and J is TRBJ2-7, with TRBD2 matching over 9 bases. Trimming took 4 bases from V and 5 from J; bases not matched to a gene: 6. The germline CDR1 and CDR2 sequences are LGHDT and YNNKEL (reference sequence). The CDR3 loop spans 14 amino acids. As DNA, the CDR3 is TGTGCCAGCAGCCTTGCGGGGGGGTTAAACGAGCAGTACTTC. It is translated as CASSLAGGLNEQYF.

This clonotype was recorded at least ten times. The chain couples TRBV5-1 to TRBJ1-4; possibly TRBD1 for D (6 bases). The CDR3 totals 14 residues. CDR1 SGHRS and CDR2 YFSETQ come from the germline V gene. V shed 4 bases and J shed 7 bases, with 14 bases lying between them. CDR3: CASSVGAVGEKLFF. CDR3 bases: TGCGCCAGCAGCGTGGGGGCGGTTGGTGAAAAACTGTTTTTT.

This clonotype was observed at least ten times. The junction shows a germline mismatch at one end, possibly a read error. CDR3 sequence: CASTLGRTNYGYTF. The DNA for the CDR3 is TGTGCCAGCACCTTAGGGCGGACTAACTATGGCTACACCTTC. This chain connects TRBV7-2 to TRBJ1-2, with unresolved D. This CDR3 has 14 residues. CDR1 and CDR2 from the germline V gene are SGHTA and FQGNSA.

The rearrangement links TRBV12-3 or TRBV12-4 to TRBJ1-5; D is possibly TRBD1 (5 bases). The V end was cut by 3 bases, the J end by 0 bases, with 12 bases between. The CDR3 consists of 16 residues. CDR3 protein: CASSFRAWRSNQPQHF. The DNA of the CDR3 is TGTGCCAGCAGTTTCAGGGCTTGGCGTAGCAATCAGCCCCAGCATTTT.

A single count supports this clonotype. The chain joins TRBV6-1 to TRBJ2-7; 9 bases match TRBD1. Germline CDR1 and CDR2: MNHNS and SASEGT. The CDR3 runs to 15 residues. With 2 bases clipped from V and 4 bases from J, the junction kept 6 bases outside the gene matches. The CDR3 nucleotides read TGTGCCAGCAGTGAATCACAGGGGGCGAGTTACGAGCAGTACTTC. Its protein is CASSESQGASYEQYF.

This clonotype has at least ten counts. The genes are TRBV5-1 and TRBJ2-2; maybe TRBD1 (6 bases). The V end lost 5 bases, the J end lost 2 bases, and 22 bases lay between the germline ends. The CDR3 spans 18 residues. Germline-derived CDR1 and CDR2 are SGHRS and YFSETQ. The CDR3 nucleotides read TGCGCCAGCAGGGCTACTTCTTCAGGGACATCCAACACCGGGGAGCTGTTTTTT. As protein: CASRATSSGTSNTGELFF. The entire variable domain, with the rest obtained from reference TRBV5-1 and TRBJ2-2, is as follows: KAGVTQTPRYLIKTRGQQVTLSCSPISGHRSVSWYQQTPGQGLQFLFEYFSETQRNKGNFPGRFSGRQFSNSRSEMNVSTLELGDSALYLCASRATSSGTSNTGELFFGEGSRLTVL.

This clonotype was seen only once. This chain connects TRBV4-3 to TRBJ1-4; D might be TRBD1 (5 bases). This CDR3 spans 18 amino acids. CDR1 is LGHNA, CDR2 YSLEER, per germline. The germline V and J ends were trimmed by 4 bases and 4 bases, with 22 bases remaining between them. CDR3: CASSLGTGPARGNEKLFF. The CDR3 DNA is TGCGCCAGCAGCCTCGGGACCGGCCCGGCTCGTGGTAATGAAAAACTGTTTTTT.

This clonotype was seen repeatedly, ten times or more. The chain carries TRBV16 and TRBJ1-5; D perhaps matches TRBD1 (5 bases). CDR3 length: 20 amino acids. From germline, CDR1 is KGHSY and CDR2 FQNENV. Trimming pared 0 bases from V and 0 bases from J, leaving 21 bases between. CDR3 in DNA: TGTGCCAGCAGCCAATCGCTTTACAGGATCCGTACGTATAGCAATCAGCCCCAGCATTTT. Translating it yields CASSQSLYRIRTYSNQPQHF.

This clonotype was detected many times. The chain couples TRBV19 to TRBJ2-6; D ambiguous. The V end was cut by 3 bases, the J end by 0 bases, with 3 bases between. Germline V gene data show CDR1 as LNHDA and CDR2 as SQIVND (reference sequence). This CDR3 is 14 amino acids long. CDR3 in DNA: TGTGCCAGTAGTATCAGCTCTGGGGCCAACGTCCTGACTTTC. As protein: CASSISSGANVLTF. The complete variable domain, with remaining parts taken from reference TRBV19 and TRBJ2-6, reads DGGITQSPKYLFRKEGQNVTLSCEQNLNHDAMYWYRQDPGQGLRLIYYSQIVNDFQKGDIAEGYSVSREKKESFPLTVTSAQKNPTAFYLCASSISSGANVLTFGAGSRLTVL.

The V call is TRBV9, the J call TRBJ1-1; 7 nucleotides match TRBD1. The CDR3 length is 15 residues. Germline loops: CDR1 SGDLS, CDR2 YYNGEE. With 3 bases clipped from V and 0 bases from J, the junction kept 5 bases outside the gene matches. In DNA form, the CDR3 reads TGTGCCAGCAGCGGAAGACAGGGTGTGAACACTGAAGCTTTCTTT. Translating it yields CASSGRQGVNTEAFF.

This clonotype has a count of ten or more. This chain links TRBV20-1 with TRBJ1-1; D is unresolved. Germline V gene data show CDR1 as DFQATT and CDR2 as SNEGSKA (reference sequence). The CDR3 has 14 residues. V shed 0 bases and J shed 6 bases, with 14 bases lying between them. CDR3 sequence reads: CSARDREFGPEAFF. Written as DNA, the CDR3 is TGCAGTGCTAGAGATCGGGAGTTCGGGCCTGAAGCTTTCTTT.

This clonotype was found many times. This sequence joins TRBV3-1 and TRBJ2-7; possible D gene TRBD1, 6 bases. The CDR3 totals 14 residues. CDR1 is LGHDT, CDR2 YNNKEL, per germline (reference sequence). V dropped 7 bases and J dropped 1 base, with 14 bases sitting between them. CDR3 DNA: TGTGCCAGCAAACTCTCAGGGGTATCCTACGAGCAGTACTTC. Translation gives CASKLSGVSYEQYF.

This clonotype was detected ten times or more. V and J are TRBV27 and TRBJ1-2, with D hard to call. Trimming took 6 bases from V and 8 from J, leaving 19 bases between them. The CDR3 has 14 residues. CDR1 is MNHEY and CDR2 is SMNVEV in the germline V gene (reference sequence). The CDR3 DNA reads TGTGCCAGCAGCCCCGTTTATAGACGGGAGGGCTACACCTTC. Translating gives CASSPVYRREGYTF.

This clonotype was observed at least ten times. The V gene is TRBV29-1, the J gene TRBJ1-1, with 9 bases fitting TRBD1. This CDR3 has 13 amino acids. Germline V gene sequence: CDR1 SQVTM, CDR2 ANQGSEA. After removal of 5 bases from V and 1 base from J, the junction contained 2 bases not matched to a gene. This chain's CDR3 is CSVKGQGNTEAFF. In DNA, the CDR3 is TGCAGCGTTAAGGGACAGGGGAACACTGAAGCTTTCTTT.

This clonotype was counted ten times or more. This rearrangement joins TRBV5-5 to TRBJ1-2; D not resolved. The CDR3 covers 13 residues. Per germline, CDR1 SGHKS and CDR2 YYEKEE (reference sequence). V lost 2 bases, J lost 3 bases, and 8 bases lay in between. CDR3 amino acids: CASSFRGYYGYTF. The CDR3 nucleotides are TGTGCCAGCAGCTTTCGCGGGTACTATGGCTACACCTTC. Full variable domain (rest looked up from reference TRBV5-5 and TRBJ1-2): DAGVTQSPTHLIKTRGQQVTLRCSPISGHKSVSWYQQVLGQGPQFIFQYYEKEERGRGNFPDRFSARQFPNYSSELNVNALLLGDSALYLCASSFRGYYGYTFGSGTRLTVV.

This sequence joins TRBV30 and TRBJ2-2; TRBD2 agrees at 8 bases. CDR1 and CDR2 (germline): GTSNPN, SVGIG (reference sequence). CDR3 length: 14 residues. Unmatched junction bases numbered 8, after V lost 8 bases and J lost 3 bases. DNA for the CDR3: TGTGCCCGGACAAGCGGGAGCCACACCGGGGAGCTGTTTTTT. Protein product: CARTSGSHTGELFF.

This clonotype was recorded at least ten times. The chain uses TRBV5-5 and TRBJ2-6; the match to TRBD2 covers 7 bases. CDR3 length: 18 amino acids. J lost 0 bases, V lost 1 base, and 7 bases had no gene match. Looked up from germline, CDR1 is SGHKS and CDR2 is YYEKEE (reference sequence). As DNA, the CDR3 is TGTGCCAGCAGCTTGAGGGGAGGGTTTAGCTCTGGGGCCAACGTCCTGACTTTC. This gives the protein CASSLRGGFSSGANVLTF.

The V gene is TRBV7-2, the J gene TRBJ1-2; 7 bases agree with TRBD1. The CDR3 has 13 residues. Looked up from germline, CDR1 is SGHTA and CDR2 is FQGNSA. Trimming at V came to 5 bases and at J to 8 bases, leaving 8 bases not matched to a gene. Here the CDR3 reads CASSRVTGSGYTF. CDR3 bases: TGTGCCAGCAGCCGAGTGACAGGGTCGGGCTACACCTTC.